Shown below are 10 T cell receptor beta chains from a single sample sequenced in a study of Ad26.COV2.S vaccination and SARS-CoV-2 variants. Treatment indicated: some 19 received Ad26.COV2.S at low or high dose, single or two shots; 5 received placebo; per-sample allocation not given. The investigators took samples on day 63 after the first vaccine or placebo injection. Here immunoSEQ multiplex PCR was the method, and the copy in TCRdb shows in-frame clones only, minus some. The sample carries almost 400,000 clones, around 91% recorded once. The specimen comprised peripheral blood, sampled in a trial of Ad26.COV2.S vaccine versus placebo. The receptor source for this set is a person aged 18 to 59 who received the Ad26.COV2.S COVID-19 vaccine or a placebo.

The J gene is TRBJ2-2, the V gene TRBV19; either TRBD1 or TRBD2 may supply D (5 bases each). The V gene lost 0 bases and the J gene lost 0 bases, with 11 bases spanning the gap. Looked up from germline, CDR1 is LNHDA and CDR2 is SQIVND (reference sequence). The CDR3 is 17 amino acids. CDR3 amino acids: CASSIDLRGSNTGELFF. The CDR3 region has the DNA TGTGCCAGTAGTATAGATCTCCGGGGCTCGAACACCGGGGAGCTGTTTTTT.

The chain is built from TRBV24-1 and TRBJ1-1, with 8 bases fitting TRBD1. The ends lost 6 bases at V and 10 bases at J; junction bases unmatched: 15. Germline CDR1 KGHDR, CDR2 SFDVKD. The CDR3 spans 15 residues. The chain's CDR3 is CATSPGQGNRGVAFF. The CDR3 nucleotides read TGTGCCACCAGTCCTGGACAGGGAAACAGGGGGGTAGCTTTCTTT.

The V call is TRBV5-6, the J call TRBJ2-7; D may be TRBD1 (6 bases). Germline loops: CDR1 SGHDT, CDR2 YYEEEE. V lost 3 bases and J lost 2, with 12 bases in between. This CDR3 contains 14 residues. The CDR3 region is CASSYGTPPYEQYF. In DNA form, the CDR3 reads TGTGCCAGCAGCTACGGGACACCGCCCTACGAGCAGTACTTC.

The V gene is TRBV29-1, the J gene TRBJ2-5; the D is unclear. Trimming cost V 4 bases and J 2 bases, with 8 bases left between them. Germline V CDR1 and CDR2: SQVTM, ANQGSEA. CDR3 length: 12 residues. DNA of the CDR3: TGCAGCGTTGGGGGTTTACAAGAGACCCAGTACTTC. As protein: CSVGGLQETQYF. Using reference TRBV29-1 and TRBJ2-5 for the parts outside the CDR3, the full variable domain is SAVISQKPSRDICQRGTSLTIQCQVDSQVTMMFWYRQQPGQSLTLIATANQGSEATYESGFVIDKFPISRPNLTFSTLTVSNMSPEDSSIYLCSVGGLQETQYFGPGTRLLVL.

This chain's CDR3 is CASNRKGSGRDYYEQYF. CDR3 nucleotides: TGCGCCAGCAATAGAAAGGGTAGCGGGAGGGACTACTACGAGCAGTACTTC. The chain carries TRBV10-1 and TRBJ2-7; 11 nucleotides match TRBD2. V gave up 7 bases and J gave up 3 bases; unmatched junction bases: 14. CDR1 WNHNN and CDR2 SYGVQD come from the germline V gene (reference sequence). The CDR3 length is 17 residues.

The J gene is TRBJ2-3, the V gene TRBV5-8; TRBD2 matches 13 bases. This CDR3 has 14 amino acids. Per the germline V gene, CDR1 is SGHTS and CDR2 is YDEGEE. V dropped 2 bases and J dropped 7; count of bases not matched to a gene: 1. The CDR3 reads CASSLLAGGYTQYF. CDR3 sequence (DNA): TGTGCCAGCAGCTTACTAGCGGGAGGGTATACGCAGTATTTT.

The gene calls are TRBV12-3 or TRBV12-4 and TRBJ2-1; D not resolved. V was cut by 0 bases and J by 10 bases, with 7 bases left in between. The CDR3 runs 12 residues. CDR3 protein: CASSLADSEQFF. CDR3 in DNA: TGTGCCAGCAGTTTAGCGGATTCGGAGCAGTTCTTC.

The chain joins TRBV28 to TRBJ2-1; 10 positions agree with TRBD2. The germline CDR1 and CDR2 sequences are MDHEN and SYDVKM. Trimming cost V 6 bases and J 6 bases; bases outside gene matches: 8. The CDR3 runs 15 residues. The CDR3 spells CASSSGTSVGNEQFF. The DNA of the CDR3 is TGTGCCAGCAGCTCCGGGACTAGCGTGGGCAATGAGCAGTTCTTC.

This clone appeared once. V is TRBV5-1 and J is TRBJ2-7; 7 nucleotides align to TRBD1. The V gene end was trimmed by 4 bases and the J gene end by 3 bases; junction bases not matched to a gene: 4. Germline V gene lookup returns CDR1 SGHRS and CDR2 YFSETQ. This CDR3 has 13 residues. The CDR3 DNA reads TGCGCCAGCAGCCTGACAGGGAACTACGAGCAGTACTTC. Translated, it gives CASSLTGNYEQYF.

This rearrangement joins TRBV6-5 to TRBJ1-1; unclear D gene. Germline V gene lookup returns CDR1 MNHEY and CDR2 SVGAGI. V lost 6 bases, J lost 7 bases, and 12 bases lay in between. CDR3 length equals 12 residues. CDR3 loop: CASRPAGNEAFF. In nucleotides, the CDR3 is TGTGCCAGCAGACCCGCGGGCAATGAAGCTTTCTTT.